The 21 T cell receptor beta chains reported below all come from one sample, sequenced in a study of blood T cell repertoires in COVID-19. Method: immunoSEQ multiplex PCR; TCRdb's copy keeps in-frame clones and lacks some. The profile shows some 100,000 clones, about three quarters of them singletons. Sequencing was carried out using peripheral blood. These TCRs come from a human donor in a cohort sampled during active or convalescent COVID-19.

This chain links TRBV9 with TRBJ1-1, with 12 nucleotides matching TRBD1. The CDR3 runs 16 residues. Germline CDR1 reads SGDLS; CDR2 reads YYNGEE. The J segment lost 4 bases and the V segment lost 4 bases, leaving 8 bases of the junction unmatched. CDR3 residues: CASSFRDRGRGTEAFF. CDR3 in DNA: TGTGCCAGCAGCTTCCGGGACAGGGGGCGAGGCACTGAAGCTTTCTTT.

V gene TRBV27 combines with J gene TRBJ2-7, with TRBD2 matching over 9 bases. Germline-derived CDR1 and CDR2 are MNHEY and SMNVEV (reference sequence). V gave up 6 bases and J gave up 5 bases; unmatched junction bases: 11. This CDR3 spans 15 amino acids. CDR3 bases: TGTGCCAGCAGGGCTAGCGGGATAGGGTCTGACGAGCAGTACTTC. Residues: CASRASGIGSDEQYF.

Details on this clone: The same CDR3 is also encoded by other DNA sequences in this sample. CDR3 DNA: TGTGCCAGCAGAGACACAGGGAGAACAAACTATGGCTACACCTTC. Protein: CASRDTGRTNYGYTF. The rearrangement uses TRBV6-5 and TRBJ1-2, with D perhaps matching TRBD1 (6 bases). The CDR3 covers 15 residues. V was cut by 6 bases and J by 2 bases, with 16 bases left in between. CDR1 is MNHEY and CDR2 is SVGAGI in the germline V gene.

The chain links TRBV2 to TRBJ2-3; 7 bases are shared with TRBD1. The ends lost 9 bases at V and 3 bases at J; junction bases unmatched: 21. Germline CDR1 and CDR2: SNHLY and FYNNEI. The CDR3 sequence is 18 residues long. CDR3 coding DNA: TGTGCCAGACAGGGGTCCGTGCAAACGTCGCTTAGTACAGATACGCAGTATTTT. Its translation is CARQGSVQTSLSTDTQYF.

This clone was detected only a few times. V usage is TRBV2 and J usage is TRBJ2-7; 7 bases align to TRBD2. Germline CDR1 reads SNHLY; CDR2 reads FYNNEI. The CDR3 loop spans 15 amino acids. V was clipped by 0 bases and J by 1 base; unmatched bases: 3. CDR3 sequence reads: CASSEASGSSYEQYF. CDR3 coding DNA: TGTGCCAGCAGTGAAGCTAGCGGGTCATCCTACGAGCAGTACTTC. Filled out from reference TRBV2 and TRBJ2-7, the complete variable domain reads EPEVTQTPSHQVTQMGQEVILRCVPISNHLYFYWYRQILGQKVEFLVSFYNNEISEKSEIFDDQFSVERPDGSNFTLKIRSTKLEDSAMYFCASSEASGSSYEQYFGPGTRLTVT.

This clone was counted only a few times. The chain is built from TRBV7-2 and TRBJ1-1; TRBD1 matches at 7 bases. Germline assignment: CDR1 SGHTA and CDR2 FQGNSA. The CDR3 is 14 residues long. With V trimmed by 5 bases and J by 5 bases, 8 bases remained unmatched. The CDR3 region is CASSHQTGTTEAFF. The CDR3 bases are TGTGCCAGCAGCCACCAGACAGGGACGACTGAAGCTTTCTTT.

The V gene is TRBV19, the J gene TRBJ1-2, with D tentatively TRBD1 (5 bases). CDR1 and CDR2 from the germline V gene are LNHDA and SQIVND (reference sequence). V lost 5 bases to trimming and J lost 6 bases, with 25 bases between them. The CDR3 length is 17 residues. CDR3 loop: CASSQRVGRQGSDGYTF. CDR3 DNA sequence: TGTGCCAGTAGTCAAAGAGTGGGGCGACAAGGTTCCGATGGCTACACCTTC.

This clone was seen more than once but under ten times. This sample includes further DNA sequences coding for the same CDR3. In nucleotides, the CDR3 is TGCGCCAGCAGCTTGGTTGTGGGAGGGGCGGGGGAGCAGTACTTC. This encodes CASSLVVGGAGEQYF. The gene calls are TRBV5-1 and TRBJ2-7, with 7 bases aligning to TRBD2. V lost 0 bases, J lost 7 bases, and 10 bases stayed unmatched. Germline V gene sequence: CDR1 SGHRS, CDR2 YFSETQ. This CDR3 is built from 15 residues.

This sequence joins TRBV4-1 and TRBJ2-7, with 7 nucleotides matching TRBD1. With 3 bases clipped from V and 5 bases from J, the junction kept 7 bases outside the gene matches. CDR3 length equals 14 residues. Germline assignment: CDR1 MGHRA and CDR2 YSYEKL. The CDR3, as DNA: TGCGCCAGCAGCCAGGAAGGACAGGCCCACGAGCAGTACTTC. Translation: CASSQEGQAHEQYF.

V gene TRBV10-1 combines with J gene TRBJ2-3; perhaps TRBD2 as D (7 bases). Germline lookup yields CDR1 WNHNN and CDR2 SYGVQD (reference sequence). This CDR3 is built from 13 residues. V lost 5 bases, J lost 6 bases, and 12 bases lay in between. CDR3 sequence: CASSPGGLDTQYF. The CDR3 coding sequence is TGCGCCAGCAGTCCCGGGGGGCTGGATACGCAGTATTTT.

The chain is built from TRBV7-8 and TRBJ1-5; D not certain. Per the germline V gene, CDR1 is SGHVS and CDR2 is FQNEAQ. V dropped 1 base and J dropped 9 bases, with 7 bases sitting between them. This CDR3 has 12 amino acids. CDR3 amino acids: CASSLDSLPQHF. In DNA form, the CDR3 reads TGTGCCAGCAGCTTAGATTCCCTGCCCCAGCATTTT.

The J gene is TRBJ2-7, the V gene TRBV27, with 9 bases identical to TRBD1. The trim removed 5 bases at V and 0 bases at J, leaving 5 bases unmatched. CDR3 length: 15 amino acids. CDR1 is MNHEY, CDR2 SMNVEV, per germline (reference sequence). CDR3 amino acids: CASSSRQGDSYEQYF. DNA of the CDR3: TGTGCCAGCAGTAGCCGACAGGGGGACTCCTACGAGCAGTACTTC.

The chain employs TRBV19 and TRBJ1-5; unclear D gene. The CDR3 length is 14 residues. Trimming removed 3 bases from V and 2 bases from J, with 8 bases in between. Germline CDR1 is LNHDA and CDR2 is SQIVND (reference sequence). This CDR3 reads CASSILAGNQPQHF. The CDR3, as DNA: TGTGCCAGTAGTATTTTGGCAGGCAATCAGCCCCAGCATTTT. Full variable domain (outside the CDR3, taken from reference TRBV19 and TRBJ1-5): DGGITQSPKYLFRKEGQNVTLSCEQNLNHDAMYWYRQDPGQGLRLIYYSQIVNDFQKGDIAEGYSVSREKKESFPLTVTSAQKNPTAFYLCASSILAGNQPQHFGDGTRLSIL.

The chain links TRBV4-3 to TRBJ2-3; 9 bases are a match to TRBD2. This CDR3 spans 15 amino acids. CDR1 is LGHNA and CDR2 is YSLEER in the germline V gene. The V and J ends lost 1 base and 3 bases, in that order; junction bases with no gene match: 2. The CDR3 loop is CASSQGAGGTDTQYF. CDR3 sequence (DNA): TGCGCCAGCAGCCAAGGAGCGGGAGGAACAGATACGCAGTATTTT.

The gene calls are TRBV5-4 and TRBJ2-6; D remains ambiguous. The CDR3 contains 15 residues. The V and J ends lost 5 bases and 2 bases respectively, with 11 bases between them. Germline-derived CDR1 and CDR2 are SGHNT and YYREEE (reference sequence). CDR3 coding DNA: TGTGCCAGCAGTTTCCCTAATGCTGGGGCCAACGTCCTGACTTTC. It translates to CASSFPNAGANVLTF.

This clone was seen once. The chain recombines TRBV6-2 or TRBV6-3 with TRBJ2-2, with 9 bases identical to TRBD1. Germline-derived CDR1 and CDR2 are MNHEY and SVGEGT. The CDR3 is 20 amino acids. Germline trimming cut 0 bases from V and 0 bases from J; bases unmatched to any gene: 11. CDR3: CASSYSLGTGSFANTGELFF. CDR3 sequence (DNA): TGTGCCAGCAGTTACTCACTCGGGACAGGGAGTTTCGCGAACACCGGGGAGCTGTTTTTT.

The sample holds one count of this clone. The chain has TRBV14 and TRBJ1-1, with TRBD1 matching 9 bases. CDR3 length: 17 amino acids. Unmatched junction bases numbered 11, after V lost 3 bases and J lost 3 bases. Germline loops: CDR1 SGHDN, CDR2 FVKESK. In DNA form, the CDR3 reads TGTGCCAGCAGCCAGAGCCAAGGGGGGACAGGGTACACTGAAGCTTTCTTT. This translates into CASSQSQGGTGYTEAFF.

This clone was observed a few times. This chain links TRBV27 with TRBJ1-1; the D is unclear. CDR3 length: 14 amino acids. V was cut by 5 bases and J by 4 bases, with 14 bases left in between. Germline V gene sequence: CDR1 MNHEY, CDR2 SMNVEV (reference sequence). The CDR3 DNA reads TGTGCCAGCAGTGCGGGGTGGGAGGGCACTGAAGCTTTCTTT. It specifies CASSAGWEGTEAFF.

The CDR3 reads CASSYYRGGTEAFF. The CDR3, as DNA: TGTGCCAGCAGTTACTATCGGGGGGGCACTGAAGCTTTCTTT. The V and J genes are TRBV6-5 and TRBJ1-1; possibly TRBD1 for D (5 bases). Germline assignment: CDR1 MNHEY and CDR2 SVGAGI. The CDR3 has 14 residues. V lost 1 base and J lost 4, with 10 bases in between.

V usage is TRBV19 and J usage is TRBJ1-5, with D possibly TRBD1 on 5 matching bases. Germline V gene sequence: CDR1 LNHDA, CDR2 SQIVND (reference sequence). Between the trimmed V and J ends, which lost 6 bases and 2 bases, there was a span of 14 bases. The CDR3 totals 15 residues. CDR3 region: CASRGTWGGNQPQHF. The CDR3 nucleotides read TGTGCCAGTAGGGGGACCTGGGGGGGCAATCAGCCCCAGCATTTT.

There are a few counts of this clone. This sequence joins TRBV15 and TRBJ2-3, with D possibly being TRBD1 (6 bases). V lost 5 bases, J lost 2 bases, and 14 bases lay in between. CDR3 length: 15 amino acids. Germline CDR1 and CDR2: LNHNV and YYDKDF (reference sequence). DNA of the CDR3: TGTGCCACCAGCGTCCAGGGGCTATACACAGATACGCAGTATTTT. The encoded protein is CATSVQGLYTDTQYF.